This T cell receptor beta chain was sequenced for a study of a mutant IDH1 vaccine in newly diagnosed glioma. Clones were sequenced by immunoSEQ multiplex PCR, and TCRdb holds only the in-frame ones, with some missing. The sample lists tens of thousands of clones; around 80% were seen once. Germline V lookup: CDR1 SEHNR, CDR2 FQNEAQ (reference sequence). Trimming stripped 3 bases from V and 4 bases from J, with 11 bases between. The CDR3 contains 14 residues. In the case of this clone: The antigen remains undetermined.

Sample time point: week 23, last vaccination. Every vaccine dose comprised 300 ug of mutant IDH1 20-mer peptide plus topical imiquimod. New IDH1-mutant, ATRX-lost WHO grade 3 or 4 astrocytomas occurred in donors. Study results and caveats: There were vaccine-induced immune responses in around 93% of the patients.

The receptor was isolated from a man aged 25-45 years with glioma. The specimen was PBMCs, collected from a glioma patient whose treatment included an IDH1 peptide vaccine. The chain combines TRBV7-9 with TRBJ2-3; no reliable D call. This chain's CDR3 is CASSLGRWADTQYF. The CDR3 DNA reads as TGTGCCAGCAGCTTGGGAAGGTGGGCAGATACGCAGTATTTT.